This T cell receptor (beta chain) derives from a study of CD8 T cells in ankylosing spondylitis. Notes on the study in general: Reportedly, significant enrichment of disease-linked clones occurred in matched ankylosing spondylitis synovial fluid. Ankylosing spondylitis blood appeared to carry a characteristic TCR beta motif of under ten highly homologous variants.

The germline V gene has CDR1 SGDLS and CDR2 YYNGEE. This CDR3 comprises 13 residues. The germline V and J ends were trimmed by 3 bases and 6 bases, with 10 bases remaining between them. The TCR beta libraries were generated through quantitative 5'-RACE incorporating molecular barcodes. A single record per CDR3 protein comes from TCRdb applying MiXCR to the 5' RACE reads. The data contain under 200,000 distinct CDR3 sequences, approximately 9% of them singletons. This clonotype was seen a handful of times. No antigen is known for it. The sample comprised blood, either unsorted or a sorted T cell fraction (not recorded which). The genes are TRBV9 and TRBJ2-1; no firm D call. The clonotype was recovered from a female donor with ankylosing spondylitis or in good health (not recorded which). The CDR3 reads CASSGVGPNEQFF. CDR3 DNA sequence: TGTGCCAGCAGCGGGGTAGGACCCAATGAGCAGTTCTTC. The whole variable domain, filled in from reference TRBV9 and TRBJ2-1, reads DSGVTQTPKHLITATGQRVTLRCSPRSGDLSVYWYQQSLDQGLQFLIQYYNGEERAKGNILERFSAQQFPDLHSELNLSSLELGDSALYFCASSGVGPNEQFFGPGTRLTVL.